The 12 T cell receptor beta chains in this list originate from one sample, sequenced in a study of Ad26.COV2.S vaccination and SARS-CoV-2 variants. Treatment specified: around 19 received Ad26.COV2.S at low or high dose, single or two shots; roughly 5 received placebo; per-sample allocation not given. All samples were drawn on day 63, counting from the first vaccine or placebo injection. Generated by immunoSEQ multiplex PCR, the TCRdb table keeps only in-frame clones and is missing some. Of hundreds of thousands of clones in the sample, 89% were seen once. Material: peripheral blood, obtained in a trial of Ad26.COV2.S vaccine versus placebo. Receptor source: a person between 18 and 65 years old who received the Ad26.COV2.S COVID-19 vaccine or a placebo.

The DNA of the CDR3 is TGTGCCAGCAGCTTAGAAGACAGGGAGCAGTTCTTC. It yields the protein CASSLEDREQFF. The genes are TRBV5-6 and TRBJ2-1, with TRBD1 as a possible D gene (6 bases). In germline, CDR1 is SGHDT, CDR2 YYEEEE. The CDR3 is 12 amino acids. V was clipped by 2 bases and J by 10 bases, with 10 bases between them.

The CDR3 DNA reads TGTGCCAGTAGGGGACAGGGTTCGAATACGCAGTATTTT. Translating it yields CASRGQGSNTQYF. The chain employs TRBV9 and TRBJ2-3, with 9 bases aligning to TRBD1. CDR1 and CDR2 (germline): SGDLS, YYNGEE. This CDR3 has 13 residues. V trimming: 8 bases; J trimming: 7 bases; junction bases outside the gene matches: 8.

The V call is TRBV5-5, the J call TRBJ1-5; 9 bases are shared with TRBD1. CDR3 length: 14 residues. Germline CDR1 SGHKS, CDR2 YYEKEE (reference sequence). The trim removed 2 bases at V and 7 bases at J, leaving 4 bases unmatched. As DNA, the CDR3 is TGTGCCAGCAGCTTACAGGGGGCAGAGCAGCCCCAGCATTTT. This sequence encodes CASSLQGAEQPQHF.

The chain uses TRBV12-3 or TRBV12-4 and TRBJ2-3; D remains unclear. V lost 3 bases to trimming and J lost 2 bases, with 6 bases between them. The CDR3 has 13 residues. CDR3 sequence: CASSFYVTDTQYF. Written as DNA, the CDR3 is TGTGCCAGCAGTTTTTACGTCACAGATACGCAGTATTTT.

This chain connects TRBV5-5 to TRBJ2-7, with D possibly TRBD1 on 6 matching bases. The CDR3 consists of 15 residues. Trimming cost V 4 bases and J 0 bases, with 14 bases left between them. Germline V gene sequence: CDR1 SGHKS, CDR2 YYEKEE (reference sequence). CDR3 bases: TGTGCCAGCAGCCGGTCGGGACACCTCTCCTACGAGCAGTACGTC. Residues: CASSRSGHLSYEQYV.

The J gene is TRBJ1-2, the V gene TRBV4-2; D call uncertain. CDR1 is LGHNA and CDR2 is YNFKEQ in the germline V gene. There are 14 residues in the CDR3. V was clipped by 0 bases and J by 2 bases, with 7 bases between them. The chain's CDR3 is CASSQEVANYGYTF. CDR3 nucleotide sequence: TGTGCCAGCAGCCAAGAGGTAGCCAACTATGGCTACACCTTC.

Regarding this clone: The same CDR3 arises from other DNA sequences in this sample as well. The chain has TRBV18 and TRBJ2-3; D not resolved. The CDR3 contains 13 residues. Germline assignment: CDR1 KGHSH and CDR2 LQKENI. Between the trimmed V and J ends, which lost 3 bases and 0 bases, there was a span of 4 bases. CDR3: CASSPTSTDTQYF. DNA of the CDR3: TGTGCCAGCTCACCGACGAGCACAGATACGCAGTATTTT.

The chain joins TRBV7-3 to TRBJ1-2; TRBD1 is a possible D gene (6 bases). Trimming removed 5 bases from V and 6 bases from J, with 13 bases in between. Germline V gives CDR1 SGHTA, CDR2 FQGTGA. CDR3 size: 13 residues. This chain's CDR3 is CASSPDRNNGYTF. The CDR3 DNA follows: TGTGCCAGCAGCCCCGACAGGAACAATGGCTACACCTTC.

The rearrangement links TRBV24-1 to TRBJ1-4, with D tentatively TRBD1 (5 bases). V dropped 2 bases and J dropped 5 bases, with 11 bases sitting between them. The CDR3 contains 15 residues. Germline assignment: CDR1 KGHDR and CDR2 SFDVKD. CDR3 sequence: CATSDSREGNEKLFF. CDR3 bases: TGTGCCACCAGTGATTCCAGGGAGGGAAATGAAAAACTGTTTTTT.

The CDR3 loop reads CATSFTQGAGNTIYF. For the CDR3, the DNA is TGTGCCACCAGTTTTACACAGGGGGCTGGAAACACCATATATTTT. The genes are TRBV15 and TRBJ1-3; 8 bases line up with TRBD1. The CDR3 totals 15 residues. Germline-derived CDR1 and CDR2 are LNHNV and YYDKDF (reference sequence). Trimming removed 6 bases from V and 2 bases from J; junction bases left unmatched: 6.

A note on this clone: The sample has other DNA sequences that encode this CDR3 too. V usage is TRBV3-1 (or the pseudogene TRBV3-2) and J usage is TRBJ2-5; D remains ambiguous. The CDR3 runs 12 residues. Germline assignment: CDR1 LGHDT and CDR2 YNNKEL (reference sequence). Trimming pared 1 base from V and 5 bases from J, leaving 5 bases between. CDR3 sequence (DNA): TGTGCCAGCAGCCAAGTTCGTGAGACCCAGTACTTC. Protein sequence: CASSQVRETQYF.

This sequence joins TRBV7-2 and TRBJ2-7; 8 bases map to TRBD1. There are 15 residues in the CDR3. The V and J ends lost 3 bases and 3 bases, in that order; junction bases with no gene match: 7. Germline V gene lookup returns CDR1 SGHTA and CDR2 FQGNSA. This chain's CDR3 is CASSFSGTGYYEQYF. The CDR3 nucleotides are TGTGCCAGCAGCTTTTCCGGGACAGGATACTACGAGCAGTACTTC.